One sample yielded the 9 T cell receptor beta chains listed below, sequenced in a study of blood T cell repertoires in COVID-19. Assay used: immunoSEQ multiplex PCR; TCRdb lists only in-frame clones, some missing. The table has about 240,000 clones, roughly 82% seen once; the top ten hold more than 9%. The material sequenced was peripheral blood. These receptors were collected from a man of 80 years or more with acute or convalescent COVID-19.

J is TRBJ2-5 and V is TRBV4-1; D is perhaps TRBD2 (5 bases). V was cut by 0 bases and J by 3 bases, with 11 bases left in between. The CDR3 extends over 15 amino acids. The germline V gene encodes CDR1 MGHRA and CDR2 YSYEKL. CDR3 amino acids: CASSQDPGREETQYF. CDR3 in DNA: TGCGCCAGCAGCCAAGATCCGGGAAGAGAAGAGACCCAGTACTTC.

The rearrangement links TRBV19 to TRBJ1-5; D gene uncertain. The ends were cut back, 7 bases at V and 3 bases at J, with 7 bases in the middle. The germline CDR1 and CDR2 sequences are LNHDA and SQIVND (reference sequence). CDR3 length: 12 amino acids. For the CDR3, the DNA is TGTGCCAGTACCCAGTACAATCAGCCCCAGCATTTT. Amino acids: CASTQYNQPQHF. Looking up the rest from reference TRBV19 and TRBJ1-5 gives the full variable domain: DGGITQSPKYLFRKEGQNVTLSCEQNLNHDAMYWYRQDPGQGLRLIYYSQIVNDFQKGDIAEGYSVSREKKESFPLTVTSAQKNPTAFYLCASTQYNQPQHFGDGTRLSIL.

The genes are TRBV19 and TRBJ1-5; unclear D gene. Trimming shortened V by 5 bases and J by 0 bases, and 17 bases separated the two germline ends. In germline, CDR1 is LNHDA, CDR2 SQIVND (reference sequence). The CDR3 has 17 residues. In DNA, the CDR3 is TGTGCCAGTAGTCCCCCGGCCCTCAGGTATAGCAATCAGCCCCAGCATTTT. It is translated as CASSPPALRYSNQPQHF.

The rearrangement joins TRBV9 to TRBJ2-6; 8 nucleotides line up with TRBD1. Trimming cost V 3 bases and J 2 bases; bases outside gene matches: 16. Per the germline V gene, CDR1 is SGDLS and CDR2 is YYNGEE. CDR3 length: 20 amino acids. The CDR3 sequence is CASSAPSRTGNFTGANVLTF. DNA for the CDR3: TGTGCCAGCAGCGCCCCGAGTCGGACAGGGAATTTCACTGGGGCCAACGTCCTGACTTTC.

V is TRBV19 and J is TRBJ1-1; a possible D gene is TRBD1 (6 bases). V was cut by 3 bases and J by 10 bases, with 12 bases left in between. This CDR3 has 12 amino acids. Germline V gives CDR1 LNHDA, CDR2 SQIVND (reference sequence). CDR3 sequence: CASSMQGKGAFF. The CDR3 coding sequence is TGTGCCAGTAGTATGCAGGGGAAGGGAGCTTTCTTT.

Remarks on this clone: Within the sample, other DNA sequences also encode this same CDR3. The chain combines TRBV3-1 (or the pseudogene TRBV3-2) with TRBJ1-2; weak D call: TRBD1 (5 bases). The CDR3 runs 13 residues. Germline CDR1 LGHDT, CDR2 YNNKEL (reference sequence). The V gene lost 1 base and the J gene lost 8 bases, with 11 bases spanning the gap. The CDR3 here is CASSQGGLGGYTF. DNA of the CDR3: TGTGCCAGCAGCCAAGGGGGACTAGGGGGCTACACCTTC.

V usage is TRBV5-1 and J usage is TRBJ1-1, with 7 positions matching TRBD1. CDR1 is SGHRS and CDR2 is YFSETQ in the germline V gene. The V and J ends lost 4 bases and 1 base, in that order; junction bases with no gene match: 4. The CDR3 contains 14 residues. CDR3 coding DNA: TGCGCCAGCAGCCGGGACAGAGCGAACACTGAAGCTTTCTTT. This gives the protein CASSRDRANTEAFF.

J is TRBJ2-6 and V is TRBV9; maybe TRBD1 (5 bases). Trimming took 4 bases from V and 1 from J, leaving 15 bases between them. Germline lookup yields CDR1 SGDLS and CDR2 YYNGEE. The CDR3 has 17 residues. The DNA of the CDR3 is TGTGCCAGCAGCCTTTACCAAGGGGTATCTGGGGCCAACGTCCTGACTTTC. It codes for CASSLYQGVSGANVLTF. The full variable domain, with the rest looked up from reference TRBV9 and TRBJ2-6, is DSGVTQTPKHLITATGQRVTLRCSPRSGDLSVYWYQQSLDQGLQFLIQYYNGEERAKGNILERFSAQQFPDLHSELNLSSLELGDSALYFCASSLYQGVSGANVLTFGAGSRLTVL.

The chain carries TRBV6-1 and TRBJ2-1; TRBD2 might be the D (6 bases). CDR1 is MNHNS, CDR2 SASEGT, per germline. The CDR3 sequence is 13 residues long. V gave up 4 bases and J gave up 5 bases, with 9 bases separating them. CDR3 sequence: CASSADYHNEQFF. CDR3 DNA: TGTGCCAGCAGTGCGGACTACCACAATGAGCAGTTCTTC.